The TCR beta chain under discussion was sequenced for a study of control samples from healthy donors and cancer patients. Data came from immunoSEQ multiplex PCR; TCRdb stores just in-frame clones and leaves some out. The table includes 13,000 or so clones, approximately 87% detected once. In its sample, this clone was seen a few times. Trimming removed 6 bases from V and 2 bases from J, with 10 bases in between. This CDR3 region has 13 residues. Germline loops: CDR1 KGHSH, CDR2 LQKENI. This TCR was recovered from a male donor with melanoma. Input material: formalin-fixed, paraffin-embedded tissue. The chain recombines TRBV18 with TRBJ1-2; D is unclear. CDR3 protein: CASSPSMNYGYTF. CDR3 bases: TGTGCCAGCTCTCCGTCTATGAACTATGGCTACACCTTC.